The 30 T cell receptor beta chains below all came from one sample that was sequenced in a study of shared clonotypes between healthy human individuals. This table comes from immunoSEQ multiplex PCR, and its TCRdb copy is limited to in-frame clones, with some not included. The table has a few million clones, 80% to 95% seen once. The naive CD8 subset, CD45RO-negative cells positively selected for CCR7, excluded terminally differentiated effector memory CD45RA+ cells. Material for sequencing was naive CD8+ T cells from PBMCs. All receptors derive from a man between 18 and 29 years old in good health. Some clones in this sample may be carry-over from other donors' samples.

This clone was seen once. The chain links TRBV4-3 to TRBJ2-2, with a possible D match to TRBD2 (6 bases). The CDR3 sequence is 15 residues long. The V end lost 2 bases, the J end lost 2 bases, and 9 bases lay between the germline ends. Germline CDR1 reads LGHNA; CDR2 reads YSLEER. The CDR3 DNA sequence: TGCGCCAGCAGCCAATCGGGGGTAAACACCGGGGAGCTGTTTTTT. This translates into CASSQSGVNTGELFF.

The chain carries TRBV27 and TRBJ1-2; weak D call: TRBD1 (5 bases). Germline lookup yields CDR1 MNHEY and CDR2 SMNVEV (reference sequence). This CDR3 spans 15 amino acids. V dropped 5 bases and J dropped 5 bases, with 18 bases sitting between them. Here the CDR3 DNA reads TGTGCCAGCAGTGAGGTAGGGGCCCAAAAATATGGCTACACCTTC. It encodes CASSEVGAQKYGYTF.

The chain combines TRBV7-9 with TRBJ2-1; D may be TRBD2 (6 bases). Germline lookup yields CDR1 SEHNR and CDR2 FQNEAQ (reference sequence). This CDR3 is built from 14 residues. The V and J ends lost 11 bases and 4 bases respectively, with 18 bases between them. The CDR3 nucleotides read TGTGCCGCTGCACTTAGCGGCTCGTACAATGAGCAGTTCTTC. Translating it yields CAAALSGSYNEQFF.

V gene TRBV28 combines with J gene TRBJ2-2; D is unclear. V gave up 2 bases and J gave up 3 bases, with 4 bases separating them. This CDR3 is 13 amino acids long. Germline loops: CDR1 MDHEN, CDR2 SYDVKM. The CDR3 DNA follows: TGTGCCAGCAGTTTAGACTACACCGGGGAGCTGTTTTTT. Protein product: CASSLDYTGELFF.

V usage is TRBV7-8 and J usage is TRBJ2-5; D may be TRBD1 or TRBD2 (6 bases each). V was clipped by 2 bases and J by 7 bases, with 17 bases between them. The CDR3 runs 15 residues. The germline V gene has CDR1 SGHVS and CDR2 FQNEAQ. The CDR3 DNA follows: TGTGCCAGCAGCTTAATCGCCCGGGGGCTAGGGACCCAGTACTTC. Protein: CASSLIARGLGTQYF. Variable domain in full (rest from reference TRBV7-8 and TRBJ2-5): GAGVSQSPRYKVAKRGQDVALRCDPISGHVSLFWYQQALGQGPEFLTYFQNEAQLDKSGLPSDRFFAERPEGSVSTLKIQRTQQEDSAVYLCASSLIARGLGTQYFGPGTRLLVL.

This clone appeared once. The chain combines TRBV28 with TRBJ1-2; D call uncertain. CDR1 is MDHEN and CDR2 is SYDVKM in the germline V gene. The V and J ends lost 6 bases and 0 bases respectively, with 8 bases between them. The CDR3 has 13 residues. As DNA, the CDR3 is TGTGCCAGCAGGGATTTTGCTAACTATGGCTACACCTTC. It codes for CASRDFANYGYTF.

J is TRBJ2-7 and V is TRBV4-2, with D perhaps TRBD1 (6 bases). CDR3 size: 16 residues. V was trimmed by 0 bases and J by 3 bases, leaving 15 bases between them. Germline assignment: CDR1 LGHNA and CDR2 YNFKEQ. The CDR3 DNA sequence: TGTGCCAGCAGCCAAGATTCCGCCAGGGGCGGCTACGAGCAGTACTTC. Translating it yields CASSQDSARGGYEQYF.

The sample holds a few counts of this clone. The rearrangement joins TRBV30 to TRBJ1-5; D is undetermined. Trimming cost V 2 bases and J 0 bases, with 14 bases left between them. Per germline, CDR1 GTSNPN and CDR2 SVGIG (reference sequence). The CDR3 covers 16 residues. The CDR3 reads CAWSIKGVSSNQPQHF. The CDR3, as DNA: TGTGCCTGGAGTATAAAGGGTGTGAGTAGCAATCAGCCCCAGCATTTT.

V usage is TRBV9 and J usage is TRBJ2-7; D is undetermined. This CDR3 region has 15 residues. Germline V gene sequence: CDR1 SGDLS, CDR2 YYNGEE. Trimming left V 0 bases short and J 0 bases short, with 10 bases between. CDR3: CASSVAPTPSYEQYF. Here the CDR3 DNA reads TGTGCCAGCAGCGTAGCCCCAACACCCTCCTACGAGCAGTACTTC.

The CDR3 DNA follows: TGTGCCAGCAGTGGGGCTAGCGGGGTCTCCTACGAGCAGTACTTC. The encoded protein is CASSGASGVSYEQYF. V is TRBV2 and J is TRBJ2-7; TRBD2 agrees at 9 bases. CDR3 length: 15 amino acids. Trimming took 4 bases from V and 0 from J; bases not matched to a gene: 4. The germline V gene encodes CDR1 SNHLY and CDR2 FYNNEI.

The chain combines TRBV27 with TRBJ2-7, with a tentative D call TRBD2 (6 bases). Germline V gives CDR1 MNHEY, CDR2 SMNVEV (reference sequence). CDR3 size: 16 residues. Trimming shortened V by 7 bases and J by 3 bases, and 22 bases separated the two germline ends. Here the CDR3 DNA reads TGTGCCAGCAAATTGGGACCGGGAGAATCGAACTACGAGCAGTACTTC. Encoded protein: CASKLGPGESNYEQYF.

In DNA form, the CDR3 reads TGTGCCAGCAGCCTAGATTTCTACGAGCAGTACTTC. Protein: CASSLDFYEQYF. V and J are TRBV14 and TRBJ2-7, with D uncertain. From germline, CDR1 is SGHDN and CDR2 FVKESK. This CDR3 contains 12 residues. Trimming pared 4 bases from V and 3 bases from J, leaving 7 bases between.

V and J are TRBV7-2 and TRBJ2-3, with 7 bases matching TRBD2. After removal of 6 bases from V and 7 bases from J, the junction contained 13 bases not matched to a gene. CDR3 length: 15 amino acids. Germline loops: CDR1 SGHTA, CDR2 FQGNSA. CDR3 amino acids: CASRSRADSGHTQYF. CDR3 in DNA: TGTGCCAGCAGGTCCAGGGCAGATAGCGGGCATACGCAGTATTTT.

Concerning this clone itself: The sample has other DNA sequences that encode this CDR3 too. The rearrangement links TRBV10-3 to TRBJ1-1; D is perhaps TRBD1 (5 bases). Germline-derived CDR1 and CDR2 are ENHRY and SYGVKD. Trimming cost V 3 bases and J 6 bases, with 5 bases left between them. This CDR3 has 11 amino acids. CDR3 region: CAISEGAEAFF. CDR3 bases: TGTGCCATCAGTGAAGGGGCTGAAGCTTTCTTT.

The table lists this clone with a few counts. V gene TRBV20-1 combines with J gene TRBJ2-1, with no clear D. The CDR3 is 8 amino acids. Germline CDR1 reads DFQATT; CDR2 reads SNEGSKA (reference sequence). V gave up 7 bases and J gave up 7 bases, with 2 bases separating them. The CDR3 loop reads CSGNEQFF. For the CDR3, the DNA is TGCAGTGGGAATGAGCAGTTCTTC.

This sequence joins TRBV6-6 and TRBJ2-7; 11 bases match TRBD2. V was clipped by 6 bases and J by 5 bases; unmatched bases: 6. CDR3 size: 14 residues. Germline CDR1 MNHNY, CDR2 SVGAGI (reference sequence). The CDR3, as DNA: TGTGCCAGCAGGCCACTAGCGGGAGCCCACGAGCAGTACTTC. Its translation: CASRPLAGAHEQYF.

The CDR3 reads CASSVSGGVTDTQYF. The CDR3 nucleotides are TGTGCCAGCAGCGTGTCAGGGGGCGTCACAGATACGCAGTATTTT. The chain links TRBV9 to TRBJ2-3, with 8 bases aligning to TRBD1. Trimming cost V 2 bases and J 2 bases; bases outside gene matches: 4. CDR3 length: 15 residues. Germline V gene sequence: CDR1 SGDLS, CDR2 YYNGEE.

The chain combines TRBV19 with TRBJ1-1, with D hard to call. V gave up 3 bases and J gave up 4 bases, with 6 bases separating them. CDR3 length equals 12 residues. The germline CDR1 and CDR2 sequences are LNHDA and SQIVND (reference sequence). CDR3 bases: TGTGCCAGTAGTATGTTGAGCACTGAAGCTTTCTTT. This codes for CASSMLSTEAFF.

The chain has TRBV15 and TRBJ1-4; TRBD1 might be the D (6 bases). The germline V and J ends were trimmed by 5 bases and 5 bases, with 12 bases remaining between them. This CDR3 contains 14 residues. Looked up from germline, CDR1 is LNHNV and CDR2 is YYDKDF (reference sequence). The CDR3 bases are TGTGCCACCAGCGACCGGGACACGAATGAAAAACTGTTTTTT. It is translated as CATSDRDTNEKLFF.

The chain recombines TRBV29-1 with TRBJ2-1; unclear D gene. Germline CDR1 and CDR2: SQVTM and ANQGSEA. The ends were cut back, 0 bases at V and 2 bases at J, with 11 bases in the middle. There are 15 residues in the CDR3. The DNA of the CDR3 is TGCAGCGTTGAAGATACGGCCGCCCCCTACAATGAGCAGTTCTTC. This translates into CSVEDTAAPYNEQFF.

The chain links TRBV9 to TRBJ2-7; perhaps TRBD1 as D (6 bases). From germline, CDR1 is SGDLS and CDR2 YYNGEE. The CDR3 loop spans 16 amino acids. Deletions cut 0 bases from V and 2 bases from J, with 15 bases between. This CDR3 reads CASSVGDNPDTYEQYF. The CDR3 coding sequence is TGTGCCAGCAGCGTAGGGGACAATCCGGACACCTACGAGCAGTACTTC.

A word on this clone: This sample also contains other DNA sequences that code for the same CDR3. V usage is TRBV9 and J usage is TRBJ2-7; D could derive from TRBD1 or TRBD2 (7 bases each). Trimming took off 0 bases at V and 4 bases at J, with 14 bases between the two ends. Germline CDR1 is SGDLS and CDR2 is YYNGEE. The CDR3 runs 15 residues. CDR3 region: CASSVGDSGTYEQYF. Written as DNA, the CDR3 is TGTGCCAGCAGCGTAGGGGACAGCGGGACATACGAGCAGTACTTC.

The rearrangement joins TRBV6-4 to TRBJ2-3, with 7 bases aligning to TRBD2. CDR1 is MRHNA, CDR2 SNTAGT, per germline. Trimming removed 2 bases from V and 3 bases from J; junction bases left unmatched: 8. This CDR3 has 16 amino acids. The CDR3 here is CASSDIGGTTTDTQYF. DNA of the CDR3: TGTGCCAGCAGTGACATCGGCGGGACTACTACAGATACGCAGTATTTT.

The chain recombines TRBV4-3 with TRBJ1-5; no reliable D call. V lost 0 bases and J 3 bases, leaving 9 bases between the germline ends. The CDR3 loop spans 15 amino acids. Per germline, CDR1 LGHNA and CDR2 YSLEER. CDR3 nucleotide sequence: TGCGCCAGCAGCCAAGATTACCAAGACAATCAGCCCCAGCATTTT. It codes for CASSQDYQDNQPQHF.

The chain has TRBV15 and TRBJ1-4; D remains ambiguous. This CDR3 region has 13 residues. Germline values: CDR1 LNHNV, CDR2 YYDKDF (reference sequence). V was pared by 0 bases and J by 7 bases, with 6 bases between. CDR3 in amino acids: CATSREIGEKLFF. The CDR3 DNA sequence: TGTGCCACCAGCAGAGAGATTGGTGAAAAACTGTTTTTT.

The chain has TRBV27 and TRBJ2-2; D uncertain. Germline lookup yields CDR1 MNHEY and CDR2 SMNVEV (reference sequence). The V and J ends lost 3 bases and 4 bases respectively, with 12 bases between them. The CDR3 runs 15 residues. CDR3: CASSFSRLFTGELFF. Here the CDR3 DNA reads TGTGCCAGCAGTTTTTCTCGTCTCTTCACCGGGGAGCTGTTTTTT.

The chain recombines TRBV6-1 with TRBJ2-3; D call uncertain. CDR1 is MNHNS and CDR2 is SASEGT in the germline V gene. With 2 bases removed from V and 1 base from J, the gap between germline ends came to 7 bases. CDR3 length: 14 residues. Here the CDR3 reads CASSERKGTDTQYF. The CDR3, as DNA: TGTGCCAGCAGTGAACGAAAGGGCACAGATACGCAGTATTTT.

Concerning this clone itself: In the same sample, other DNA sequences code for this CDR3. This chain connects TRBV5-1 to TRBJ2-1; 11 nucleotides line up with TRBD2. CDR1 SGHRS and CDR2 YFSETQ come from the germline V gene. The CDR3 extends over 15 amino acids. Trimming took 1 base from V and 4 from J; bases not matched to a gene: 1. The CDR3: CASSLTSGGYNEQFF. As DNA, the CDR3 is TGCGCCAGCAGCTTGACTAGCGGGGGATACAATGAGCAGTTCTTC. The full variable domain, completed using reference TRBV5-1 and TRBJ2-1, is KAGVTQTPRYLIKTRGQQVTLSCSPISGHRSVSWYQQTPGQGLQFLFEYFSETQRNKGNFPGRFSGRQFSNSRSEMNVSTLELGDSALYLCASSLTSGGYNEQFFGPGTRLTVL.

The chain is built from TRBV27 and TRBJ2-3; 11 nucleotides agree with TRBD2. This CDR3 is built from 17 residues. V was clipped by 10 bases and J by 6 bases; unmatched bases: 18. From germline, CDR1 is MNHEY and CDR2 SMNVEV (reference sequence). Written as DNA, the CDR3 is TGTGCCACCGCCGAACCAACGATAGCGGGAGGGCCTGATACGCAGTATTTT. This translates into CATAEPTIAGGPDTQYF.

This clone was seen only a few times. The chain uses TRBV29-1 and TRBJ1-2, with 7 positions matching TRBD1. V trimming: 3 bases; J trimming: 3 bases; junction bases outside the gene matches: 10. The CDR3 sequence is 15 residues long. The germline V gene encodes CDR1 SQVTM and CDR2 ANQGSEA. The CDR3 nucleotides read TGCAGCGTTGACGAGGGGGCAGGCTGGTACTATGGCTACACCTTC. Its translation: CSVDEGAGWYYGYTF.